The present T cell receptor beta chain was sequenced within a study of blood T cell repertoires in COVID-19. Libraries were prepared by immunoSEQ multiplex PCR; TCRdb keeps only in-frame clonotypes and omits some of them. The sample contains fewer than 350,000 clones, around 85% of which appear only once. From germline, CDR1 is MGHDK and CDR2 SYGVNS. Between the trimmed V and J ends, which lost 2 bases and 11 bases, there was a span of 12 bases. The CDR3 has 12 residues. The chain links TRBV25-1 to TRBJ1-1; possible D gene TRBD1, 6 bases. Source material: PBMCs or T cells enriched from blood (not recorded which). This clonotype was sampled from a woman aged 45 to 65 who had recovered from COVID-19. CDR3 in amino acids: CASSEIRGGAFF. For the CDR3, the DNA is TGTGCCAGCAGTGAAATCAGGGGTGGGGCTTTCTTT.